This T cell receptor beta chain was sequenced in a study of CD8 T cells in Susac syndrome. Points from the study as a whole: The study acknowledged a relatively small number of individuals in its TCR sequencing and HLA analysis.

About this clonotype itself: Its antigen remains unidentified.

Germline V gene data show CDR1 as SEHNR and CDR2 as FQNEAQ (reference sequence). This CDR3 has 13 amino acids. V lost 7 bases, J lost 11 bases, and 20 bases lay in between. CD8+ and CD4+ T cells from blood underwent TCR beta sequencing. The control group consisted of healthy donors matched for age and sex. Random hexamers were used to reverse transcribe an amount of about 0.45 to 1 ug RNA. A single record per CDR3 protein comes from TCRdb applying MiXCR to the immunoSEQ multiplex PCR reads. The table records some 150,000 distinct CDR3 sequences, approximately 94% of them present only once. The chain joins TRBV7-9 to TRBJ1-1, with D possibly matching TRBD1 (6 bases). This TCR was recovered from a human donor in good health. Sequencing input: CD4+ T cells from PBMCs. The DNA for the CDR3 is TGTGCCAGCATCCCGCCAGTGGGGGGCTACGCTTTCTTT. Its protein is CASIPPVGGYAFF.